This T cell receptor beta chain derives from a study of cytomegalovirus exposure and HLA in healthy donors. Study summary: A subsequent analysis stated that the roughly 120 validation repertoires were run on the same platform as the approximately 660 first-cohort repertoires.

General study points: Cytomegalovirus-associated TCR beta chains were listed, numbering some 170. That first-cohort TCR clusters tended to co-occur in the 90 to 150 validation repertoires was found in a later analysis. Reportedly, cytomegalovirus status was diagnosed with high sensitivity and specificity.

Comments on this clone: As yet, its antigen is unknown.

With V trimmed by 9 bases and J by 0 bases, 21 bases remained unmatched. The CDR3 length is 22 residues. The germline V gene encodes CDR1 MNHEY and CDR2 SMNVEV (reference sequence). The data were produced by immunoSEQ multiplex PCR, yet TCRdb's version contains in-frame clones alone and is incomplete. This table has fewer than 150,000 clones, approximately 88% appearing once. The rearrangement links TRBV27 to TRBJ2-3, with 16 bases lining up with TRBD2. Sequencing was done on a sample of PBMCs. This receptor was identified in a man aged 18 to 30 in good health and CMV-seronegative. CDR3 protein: CASKSPGLAGGPGFESTDTQYF. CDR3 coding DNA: TGTGCCAGTAAATCTCCGGGACTAGCGGGGGGGCCTGGGTTTGAGAGCACAGATACGCAGTATTTT.